The 23 T cell receptor beta chains reported below all come from one sample, sequenced in a study of cytomegalovirus exposure and HLA in healthy donors. 13 Jbeta primers and 60 Vbeta primers were used for the PCR. Sequenced by immunoSEQ multiplex PCR; TCRdb stores in-frame clones only, minus some. The sample lists approximately 150,000 clones, about 77% occurring once. The sample comprised PBMCs. Receptors were obtained from a woman aged 45-65 years in good health and CMV-seronegative.

The chain joins TRBV19 to TRBJ2-1; 14 bases agree with TRBD2. Losses at the gene ends were 3 bases for V and 6 bases for J; bases not matched to a gene: 4. The CDR3 totals 16 residues. Per germline, CDR1 LNHDA and CDR2 SQIVND (reference sequence). This CDR3 is CASSMPTSGRVNEQFF. The CDR3 DNA sequence: TGTGCCAGTAGTATGCCGACTAGCGGGAGGGTCAATGAGCAGTTCTTC. Filled out from reference TRBV19 and TRBJ2-1, the complete variable domain reads DGGITQSPKYLFRKEGQNVTLSCEQNLNHDAMYWYRQDPGQGLRLIYYSQIVNDFQKGDIAEGYSVSREKKESFPLTVTSAQKNPTAFYLCASSMPTSGRVNEQFFGPGTRLTVL.

The chain joins TRBV6-5 to TRBJ1-2; maybe TRBD1 (5 bases). CDR3 length equals 14 residues. Germline lookup yields CDR1 MNHEY and CDR2 SVGAGI. The V gene lost 9 bases and the J gene lost 4 bases, with 18 bases spanning the gap. The CDR3: CASSYRGGSYGYTF. The CDR3 DNA reads as TGTGCCAGTAGCTACCGGGGCGGGAGCTATGGCTACACCTTC.

The J gene is TRBJ2-1, the V gene TRBV5-1; D is undetermined. V was pared by 0 bases and J by 3 bases, with 13 bases between. CDR1 SGHRS and CDR2 YFSETQ come from the germline V gene. The CDR3 runs to 16 residues. CDR3 bases: TGCGCCAGCAGCTTGGTGAGTCTAGGAAACTACAATGAGCAGTTCTTC. Its protein product is CASSLVSLGNYNEQFF.

The chain links TRBV18 to TRBJ2-1, with TRBD1 identical over 8 bases. The CDR3 runs to 15 residues. Germline lookup yields CDR1 KGHSH and CDR2 LQKENI. The V gene end was trimmed by 5 bases and the J gene end by 8 bases; junction bases not matched to a gene: 11. The CDR3: CASSSGQGGWDEQFF. The CDR3 DNA is TGTGCCAGCTCATCCGGACAGGGTGGTTGGGATGAGCAGTTCTTC.

The genes are TRBV27 and TRBJ2-7, with D maybe TRBD2 (7 bases). Germline V gene data show CDR1 as MNHEY and CDR2 as SMNVEV (reference sequence). The germline V and J ends were trimmed by 0 bases and 1 base, with 13 bases remaining between them. This CDR3 has 16 residues. The CDR3 protein is CASSLSRGTTSYEQYF. The CDR3 DNA reads TGTGCCAGCAGTTTATCGCGGGGGACAACTTCCTACGAGCAGTACTTC.

This clone was detected once. The V and J genes are TRBV25-1 and TRBJ2-1, with 11 bases identical to TRBD2. The CDR3 is 15 residues long. The germline CDR1 and CDR2 sequences are MGHDK and SYGVNS. J was trimmed by 8 bases and V by 4 bases; bases with no gene match: 7. This chain's CDR3 is CASSGLAGYEDEQFF. The CDR3 DNA follows: TGTGCCAGCAGTGGACTAGCGGGGTATGAGGATGAGCAGTTCTTC. The full variable domain, completed using reference TRBV25-1 and TRBJ2-1, is EADIYQTPRYLVIGTGKKITLECSQTMGHDKMYWYQQDPGMELHLIHYSYGVNSTEKGDLSSESTVSRIRTEHFPLTLESARPSHTSQYLCASSGLAGYEDEQFFGPGTRLTVL.

Concerning this clone: The sample has other DNA sequences that encode this CDR3 too. The V call is TRBV28, the J call TRBJ1-2, with D unclear. The germline V gene encodes CDR1 MDHEN and CDR2 SYDVKM. V was clipped by 3 bases and J by 0 bases, with 8 bases between them. The CDR3 runs to 14 residues. CDR3 DNA: TGTGCCAGCAGTTTGACCGGGACTAACTATGGCTACACCTTC. This translates into CASSLTGTNYGYTF.

This clone was seen once. The V and J genes are TRBV5-4 and TRBJ1-4; 9 bases are shared with TRBD1. Germline trimming cut 0 bases from V and 7 bases from J; bases unmatched to any gene: 10. The CDR3 covers 17 residues. Per the germline V gene, CDR1 is SGHNT and CDR2 is YYREEE (reference sequence). In DNA, the CDR3 is TGTGCCAGCAGCTTGGCTGGGAGACAGGGGGATAGTGAAAAACTGTTTTTT. This codes for CASSLAGRQGDSEKLFF.

The chain links TRBV28 to TRBJ2-1; TRBD2 aligns across 7 bases. The V gene's germline CDR1 is MDHEN and CDR2 SYDVKM. The CDR3 spans 15 residues. J lost 4 bases, V lost 5 bases, and 8 bases had no gene match. CDR3 nucleotides: TGTGCCAGCAGTATACCAGGCGGGGGTTACAATGAGCAGTTCTTC. This encodes CASSIPGGGYNEQFF.

The sample holds a few counts of this clone. V usage is TRBV6-1 and J usage is TRBJ2-7, with D tentatively TRBD1 (6 bases). The V end was cut by 0 bases, the J end by 10 bases, with 16 bases between. This CDR3 contains 14 residues. The germline V gene encodes CDR1 MNHNS and CDR2 SASEGT. The CDR3 reads CASSEARGWTVQYF. In nucleotides, the CDR3 is TGTGCCAGCAGTGAAGCGCGTGGCTGGACAGTTCAGTACTTC.

The rearrangement uses TRBV7-9 and TRBJ2-7, with TRBD2 matching over 15 bases. Per germline, CDR1 SEHNR and CDR2 FQNEAQ (reference sequence). V shed 1 base and J 0 bases; nucleotides not matched to a gene: 7. The CDR3 sequence is 19 residues long. CDR3 loop: CASSLGWTSGRGLSYEQYF. The CDR3 coding sequence is TGTGCCAGCAGCTTAGGGTGGACTAGCGGGAGGGGGCTCTCCTACGAGCAGTACTTC. Full variable domain (rest looked up from reference TRBV7-9 and TRBJ2-7): DTGVSQNPRHKITKRGQNVTFRCDPISEHNRLYWYRQTLGQGPEFLTYFQNEAQLEKSRLLSDRFSAERPKGSFSTLEIQRTEQGDSAMYLCASSLGWTSGRGLSYEQYFGPGTRLTVT.

The chain recombines TRBV29-1 with TRBJ1-2; tentatively, D is TRBD1 (5 bases). CDR3 length equals 14 residues. CDR1 is SQVTM and CDR2 is ANQGSEA in the germline V gene. Trimming removed 1 base from V and 3 bases from J, with 12 bases in between. The DNA of the CDR3 is TGCAGCGTTGAAGTAGGGGAGGGGTACTATGGCTACACCTTC. Its protein is CSVEVGEGYYGYTF.

This chain joins TRBV15 and TRBJ2-2; 7 nucleotides line up with TRBD1. The CDR3 length is 15 residues. V lost 4 bases, J lost 4 bases, and 6 bases stayed unmatched. CDR1 LNHNV and CDR2 YYDKDF come from the germline V gene (reference sequence). This CDR3 reads CATSNGQDSTGELFF. CDR3 coding DNA: TGTGCCACCAGCAATGGACAGGATAGCACCGGGGAGCTGTTTTTT.

CDR3 nucleotides: TGTGCCAGCAGCTTACAGGGTCCCACCTACGAGCAGTACTTC. It yields the protein CASSLQGPTYEQYF. The rearrangement joins TRBV7-8 to TRBJ2-7, with D possibly matching TRBD1 (5 bases). The CDR3 spans 14 residues. CDR1 and CDR2 (germline): SGHVS, FQNEAQ. The V end was cut by 2 bases, the J end by 2 bases, with 10 bases between.

The J gene is TRBJ2-3, the V gene TRBV5-4, with TRBD2 identical over 13 bases. Per germline, CDR1 SGHNT and CDR2 YYREEE (reference sequence). V was pared by 4 bases and J by 1 base, with 3 bases of the junction left unmatched. The CDR3 is 16 amino acids. The CDR3 spells CASSRGTSGGTDTQYF. CDR3 coding DNA: TGTGCCAGCAGCCGCGGGACTAGCGGGGGCACAGATACGCAGTATTTT. The whole variable domain, filled in from reference TRBV5-4 and TRBJ2-3, reads ETGVTQSPTHLIKTRGQQVTLRCSSQSGHNTVSWYQQALGQGPQFIFQYYREEENGRGNFPPRFSGLQFPNYSSELNVNALELDDSALYLCASSRGTSGGTDTQYFGPGTRLTVL.

The rearrangement joins TRBV7-2 to TRBJ2-7; TRBD1 might be the D (5 bases). V was cut by 3 bases and J by 7 bases, with 16 bases left in between. Germline V gene sequence: CDR1 SGHTA, CDR2 FQGNSA. This CDR3 contains 14 residues. Written as DNA, the CDR3 is TGTGCCAGCAGCTTTAGTACAGGAGACGTGGAGCAGTACTTC. Translation gives CASSFSTGDVEQYF.

The chain couples TRBV6-6 to TRBJ2-1, with 11 bases identical to TRBD2. CDR3 length: 16 residues. V dropped 4 bases and J dropped 8; count of bases not matched to a gene: 10. Germline-derived CDR1 and CDR2 are MNHNY and SVGAGI (reference sequence). This CDR3 reads CASSSTYSGGAHEQFF. CDR3 DNA: TGTGCCAGCAGTTCCACCTATAGCGGGGGGGCCCATGAGCAGTTCTTC.

This chain joins TRBV28 and TRBJ1-2, with D tentatively TRBD1 (6 bases). With 4 bases removed from V and 9 bases from J, the gap between germline ends came to 9 bases. Germline lookup yields CDR1 MDHEN and CDR2 SYDVKM. This CDR3 has 11 amino acids. CDR3 coding DNA: TGTGCCAGCAGTTCGGACAGCCGCTACACCTTC. This gives the protein CASSSDSRYTF.

The chain has TRBV20-1 and TRBJ1-1; D gene ambiguous. CDR1 and CDR2 (germline): DFQATT, SNEGSKA (reference sequence). The CDR3 has 11 amino acids. Trimming left V 6 bases short and J 5 bases short, with 10 bases between. The DNA of the CDR3 is TGCAGTGCATGGAGTCGGACTGAAGCTTTCTTT. Encoded protein: CSAWSRTEAFF.

This clone was observed once. The CDR3 DNA reads as TGTGCCAGCAGCGTAGGACAGGGAGCTTACAATGAGCAGTTCTTC. It codes for CASSVGQGAYNEQFF. The rearrangement uses TRBV9 and TRBJ2-1; 7 bases line up with TRBD1. Germline CDR1 is SGDLS and CDR2 is YYNGEE. Trimming cost V 0 bases and J 4 bases; bases outside gene matches: 4. This CDR3 has 15 amino acids. The full variable domain, with the rest looked up from reference TRBV9 and TRBJ2-1, is DSGVTQTPKHLITATGQRVTLRCSPRSGDLSVYWYQQSLDQGLQFLIQYYNGEERAKGNILERFSAQQFPDLHSELNLSSLELGDSALYFCASSVGQGAYNEQFFGPGTRLTVL.

The chain joins TRBV7-8 to TRBJ1-1; D remains unclear. The CDR3 is made up of 12 amino acids. The V gene's germline CDR1 is SGHVS and CDR2 FQNEAQ. V lost 5 bases, J lost 7 bases, and 11 bases lay in between. CDR3 region: CASSQRVGEAFF. Here the CDR3 DNA reads TGTGCCAGCAGCCAGCGGGTCGGTGAAGCTTTCTTT.

The gene calls are TRBV7-2 and TRBJ1-5; 8 positions match TRBD1. With 5 bases clipped from V and 4 bases from J, the junction kept 7 bases outside the gene matches. Germline V gene sequence: CDR1 SGHTA, CDR2 FQGNSA. The CDR3 covers 15 residues. CDR3 residues: CASSPGQATNQPQHF. In DNA form, the CDR3 reads TGTGCCAGCAGCCCGGGACAGGCCACGAATCAGCCCCAGCATTTT.

This rearrangement joins TRBV7-8 to TRBJ2-3; TRBD2 agrees at 12 bases. The V gene end was trimmed by 2 bases and the J gene end by 2 bases; junction bases not matched to a gene: 5. This CDR3 is built from 17 residues. The V gene's germline CDR1 is SGHVS and CDR2 FQNEAQ. For the CDR3, the DNA is TGTGCCAGCAGCTTACGGACTAGCGGGGAGTACACAGATACGCAGTATTTT. It specifies CASSLRTSGEYTDTQYF. Looking up the rest from reference TRBV7-8 and TRBJ2-3 gives the full variable domain: GAGVSQSPRYKVAKRGQDVALRCDPISGHVSLFWYQQALGQGPEFLTYFQNEAQLDKSGLPSDRFFAERPEGSVSTLKIQRTQQEDSAVYLCASSLRTSGEYTDTQYFGPGTRLTVL.